The 5 T cell receptor beta chains below come from one sample, sequenced in a study of shared clonotypes between healthy human individuals. Sequenced by immunoSEQ multiplex PCR; TCRdb stores in-frame clones only, minus some. The sample has about 580,000 clones; 95% to 98% are singletons. Only CD45RO-negative cells positively selected for CCR7 counted as naive CD8 cells, so terminally differentiated effector memory CD45RA+ cells were excluded. The sample comprised naive CD8+ T cells sorted from blood. The receptors derive from a man aged 25 to 40 in good health.

The V gene is TRBV7-6, the J gene TRBJ2-7; 11 bases agree with TRBD2. This CDR3 has 16 amino acids. V lost 3 bases and J lost 2; bases outside the gene matches: 6. Per germline, CDR1 SGHVS and CDR2 FNYEAQ. The CDR3 reads CASSLGTSGSTYEQYF. The CDR3 DNA follows: TGTGCCAGCAGCTTGGGTACTAGCGGGAGCACCTACGAGCAGTACTTC.

Turning to this clone: Other nucleotide sequences from this sample produce the same CDR3. V usage is TRBV7-9 and J usage is TRBJ1-4; TRBD1 is a possible D gene (5 bases). The CDR3 is 14 amino acids. The V gene's germline CDR1 is SEHNR and CDR2 FQNEAQ (reference sequence). The ends were cut back, 3 bases at V and 8 bases at J, with 13 bases in the middle. The CDR3 region has the DNA TGTGCCAGCAGCTTGGGGCAGGGTGGGGAAAAACTGTTTTTT. It is translated as CASSLGQGGEKLFF.

The CDR3: CASGLAGVIYEQYF. In DNA form, the CDR3 reads TGTGCCAGCGGACTAGCGGGAGTGATCTACGAGCAGTACTTC. The chain employs TRBV28 and TRBJ2-7, with 13 bases matching TRBD2. Germline lookup yields CDR1 MDHEN and CDR2 SYDVKM. V was clipped by 8 bases and J by 3 bases; unmatched bases: 4. The CDR3 sequence is 14 residues long.

The chain uses TRBV29-1 and TRBJ2-3; TRBD2 aligns across 8 bases. The CDR3 runs 17 residues. Germline V CDR1 and CDR2: SQVTM, ANQGSEA. V lost 2 bases and J lost 2; bases outside the gene matches: 12. CDR3 protein: CSVELAGGVFNTDTQYF. The CDR3 DNA sequence: TGCAGCGTTGAATTGGCGGGAGGTGTCTTCAACACAGATACGCAGTATTTT.

The rearrangement links TRBV30 to TRBJ2-3, with TRBD1 identical over 7 bases. Germline V lookup: CDR1 GTSNPN, CDR2 SVGIG (reference sequence). This CDR3 has 13 amino acids. The ends lost 1 base at V and 6 bases at J; junction bases unmatched: 4. CDR3 nucleotides: TGTGCCTGGAGTGGAGGGGGCGGGGATACGCAGTATTTT. It yields the protein CAWSGGGGDTQYF.